Detailed here is one T cell receptor (beta chain). This sample was taken from a study of blood T cell repertoires in COVID-19. Study details: COVID-19 samples, acute and convalescent, were from the United States, Italy and Spain. T cells, B-cell-depleted T cells, or PBMCs supplied cDNA or gDNA.

Original handling: Amplification of reference gene primers was used by the study to estimate nucleated cell counts. Assay used: immunoSEQ multiplex PCR; TCRdb lists only in-frame clones, some missing. V and J calls plus clone size are reproduced from that table; the DNA served to infer D and trimming. This sample carries approximately 280,000 clones, around 89% of them seen once, and the ten largest clones take approximately 4.3%. In germline, CDR1 is SGHVS, CDR2 FQNEAQ. Trimming took 3 bases from V and 7 from J; bases not matched to a gene: 5. This CDR3 spans 16 amino acids. V gene TRBV7-8 combines with J gene TRBJ2-1; 14 bases map to TRBD2. The receptor was isolated from a man in his forties with acute or convalescent COVID-19. Input material: peripheral blood. The CDR3 here is CASSFSRLAGGNEQFF. CDR3 DNA: TGTGCCAGCAGCTTCTCCAGACTAGCGGGGGGGAATGAGCAGTTCTTC.